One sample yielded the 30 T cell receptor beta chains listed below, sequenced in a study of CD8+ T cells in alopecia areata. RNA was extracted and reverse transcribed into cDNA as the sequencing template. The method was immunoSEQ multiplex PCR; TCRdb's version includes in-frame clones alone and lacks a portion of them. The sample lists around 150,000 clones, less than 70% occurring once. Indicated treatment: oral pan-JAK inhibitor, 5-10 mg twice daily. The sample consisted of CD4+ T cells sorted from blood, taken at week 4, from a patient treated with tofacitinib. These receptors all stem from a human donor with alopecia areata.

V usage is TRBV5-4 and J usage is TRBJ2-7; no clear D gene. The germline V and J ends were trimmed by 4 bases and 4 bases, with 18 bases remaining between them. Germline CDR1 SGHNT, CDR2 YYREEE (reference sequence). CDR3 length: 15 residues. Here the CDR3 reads CASSLGQDGLYEQYF. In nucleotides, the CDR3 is TGTGCCAGCAGCCTAGGGCAGGACGGTCTTTACGAGCAGTACTTC.

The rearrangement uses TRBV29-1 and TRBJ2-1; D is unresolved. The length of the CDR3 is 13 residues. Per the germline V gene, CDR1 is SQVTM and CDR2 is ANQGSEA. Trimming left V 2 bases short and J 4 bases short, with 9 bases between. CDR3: CSVEQFTYNEQFF. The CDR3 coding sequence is TGCAGCGTTGAACAGTTTACTTACAATGAGCAGTTCTTC.

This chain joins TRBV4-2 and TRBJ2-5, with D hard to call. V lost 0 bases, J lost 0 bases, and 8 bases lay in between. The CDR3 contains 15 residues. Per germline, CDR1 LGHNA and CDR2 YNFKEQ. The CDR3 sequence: CASSQEQRDQETQYF. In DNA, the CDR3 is TGTGCCAGCAGCCAAGAGCAAAGGGACCAAGAGACCCAGTACTTC.

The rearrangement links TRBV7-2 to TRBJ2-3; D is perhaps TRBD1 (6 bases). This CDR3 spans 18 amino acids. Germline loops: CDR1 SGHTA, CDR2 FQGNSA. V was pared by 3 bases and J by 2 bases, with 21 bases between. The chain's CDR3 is CASSFSPQGSGVTDTQYF. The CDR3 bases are TGTGCCAGCAGCTTCAGTCCACAGGGTAGTGGAGTCACAGATACGCAGTATTTT.

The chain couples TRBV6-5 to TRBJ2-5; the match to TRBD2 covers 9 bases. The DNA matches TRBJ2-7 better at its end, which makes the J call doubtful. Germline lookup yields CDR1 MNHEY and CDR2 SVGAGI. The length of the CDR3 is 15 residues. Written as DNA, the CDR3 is TGTGCCAGCAGCTCGACCTCGGGACTAGCTGCCGAGCAGTACTTC. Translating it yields CASSSTSGLAAEQYF.

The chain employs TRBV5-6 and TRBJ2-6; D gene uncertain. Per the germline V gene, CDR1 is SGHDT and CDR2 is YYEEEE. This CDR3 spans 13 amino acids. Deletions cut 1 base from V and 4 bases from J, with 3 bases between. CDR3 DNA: TGTGCCAGCAGCTTGTGGGGGGCCAACGTCCTGACTTTC. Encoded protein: CASSLWGANVLTF.

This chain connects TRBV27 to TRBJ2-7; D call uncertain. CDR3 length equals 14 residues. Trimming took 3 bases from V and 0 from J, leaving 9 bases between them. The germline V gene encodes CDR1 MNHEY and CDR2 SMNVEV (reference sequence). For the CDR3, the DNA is TGTGCCAGCAGTTTGTACTCCTCCTCCTACGAGCAGTACTTC. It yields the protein CASSLYSSSYEQYF.

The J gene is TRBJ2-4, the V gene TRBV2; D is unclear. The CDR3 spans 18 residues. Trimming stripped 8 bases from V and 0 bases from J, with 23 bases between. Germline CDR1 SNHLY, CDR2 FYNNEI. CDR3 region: CASEKGSVQIPAKNIQYF. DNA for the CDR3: TGTGCCAGCGAGAAGGGCAGCGTACAGATACCAGCCAAAAACATTCAGTACTTC. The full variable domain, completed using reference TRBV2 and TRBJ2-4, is EPEVTQTPSHQVTQMGQEVILRCVPISNHLYFYWYRQILGQKVEFLVSFYNNEISEKSEIFDDQFSVERPDGSNFTLKIRSTKLEDSAMYFCASEKGSVQIPAKNIQYFGAGTRLSVL.

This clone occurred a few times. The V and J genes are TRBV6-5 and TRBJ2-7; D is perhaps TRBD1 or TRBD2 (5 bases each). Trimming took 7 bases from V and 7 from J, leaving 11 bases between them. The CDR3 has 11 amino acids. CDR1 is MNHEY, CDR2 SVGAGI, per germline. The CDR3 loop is CASIGAGEQYF. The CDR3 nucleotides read TGTGCCAGCATTGGGGCGGGTGAGCAGTACTTC.

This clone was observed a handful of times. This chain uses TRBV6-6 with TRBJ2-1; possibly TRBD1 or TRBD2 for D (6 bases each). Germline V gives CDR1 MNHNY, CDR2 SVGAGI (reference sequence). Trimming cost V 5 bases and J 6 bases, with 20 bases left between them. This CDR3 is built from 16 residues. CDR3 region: CASSPGGGPVVNEQFF. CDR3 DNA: TGTGCCAGCAGTCCTGGAGGGGGGCCGGTAGTCAATGAGCAGTTCTTC.

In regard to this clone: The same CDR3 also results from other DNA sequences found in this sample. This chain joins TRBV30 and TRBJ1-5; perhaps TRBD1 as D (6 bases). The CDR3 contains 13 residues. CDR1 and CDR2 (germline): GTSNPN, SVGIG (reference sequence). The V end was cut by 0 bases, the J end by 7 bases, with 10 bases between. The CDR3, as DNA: TGTGCCTGGAGTGTAGGGGGTAACCAGCCCCAGCATTTT. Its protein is CAWSVGGNQPQHF.

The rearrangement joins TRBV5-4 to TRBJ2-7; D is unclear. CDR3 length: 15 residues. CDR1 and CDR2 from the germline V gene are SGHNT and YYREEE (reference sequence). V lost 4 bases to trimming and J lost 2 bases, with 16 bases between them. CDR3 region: CASSLKGATTYEQYF. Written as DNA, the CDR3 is TGTGCCAGCAGCCTAAAGGGTGCAACCACCTACGAGCAGTACTTC.

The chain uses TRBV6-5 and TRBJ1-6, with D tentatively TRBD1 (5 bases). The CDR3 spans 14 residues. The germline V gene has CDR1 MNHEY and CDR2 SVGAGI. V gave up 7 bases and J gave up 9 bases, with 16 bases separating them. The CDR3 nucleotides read TGTGCCAGCACACAATCCTTGGGGGGTTCACCCCTCCACTTT. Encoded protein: CASTQSLGGSPLHF.

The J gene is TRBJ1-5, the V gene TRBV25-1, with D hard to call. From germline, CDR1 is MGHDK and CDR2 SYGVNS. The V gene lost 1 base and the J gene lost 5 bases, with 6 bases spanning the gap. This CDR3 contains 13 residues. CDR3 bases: TGTGCCAGCAGTGAATCTGCGGATCAGCCCCAGCATTTT. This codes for CASSESADQPQHF.

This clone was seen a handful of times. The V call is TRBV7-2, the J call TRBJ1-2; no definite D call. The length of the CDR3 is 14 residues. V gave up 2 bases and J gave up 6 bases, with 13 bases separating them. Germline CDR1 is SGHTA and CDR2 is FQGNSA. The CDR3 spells CASSLSQGSDGYTF. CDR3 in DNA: TGTGCCAGCAGCTTAAGTCAAGGTTCGGATGGCTACACCTTC.

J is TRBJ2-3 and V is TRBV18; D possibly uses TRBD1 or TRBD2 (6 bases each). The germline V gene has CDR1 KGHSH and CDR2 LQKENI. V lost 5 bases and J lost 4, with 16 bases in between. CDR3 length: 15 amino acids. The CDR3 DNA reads TGTGCCAGCTCAAGATCCGGGGGCCGTTCAGATACGCAGTATTTT. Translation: CASSRSGGRSDTQYF.

The CDR3 loop reads CSTRGGNEQFF. The CDR3 region has the DNA TGCAGCACAAGGGGGGGGAATGAGCAGTTCTTC. The chain couples TRBV29-1 to TRBJ2-1; TRBD2 might be the D (7 bases). Germline CDR1 is SQVTM and CDR2 is ANQGSEA. The CDR3 runs 11 residues. V dropped 8 bases and J dropped 7 bases, with 12 bases sitting between them.

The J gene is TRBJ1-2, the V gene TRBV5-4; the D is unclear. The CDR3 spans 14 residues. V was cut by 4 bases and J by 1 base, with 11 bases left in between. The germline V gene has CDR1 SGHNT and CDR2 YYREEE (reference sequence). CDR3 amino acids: CASSQNQRNYGYTF. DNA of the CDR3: TGTGCCAGCAGCCAAAACCAACGTAACTATGGCTACACCTTC.

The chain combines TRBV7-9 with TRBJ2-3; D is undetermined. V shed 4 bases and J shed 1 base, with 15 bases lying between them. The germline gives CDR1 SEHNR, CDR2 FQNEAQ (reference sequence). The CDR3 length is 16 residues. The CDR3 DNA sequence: TGTGCCAGCAGCTCCTTGTCAGGCTGGGGCACAGATACGCAGTATTTT. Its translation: CASSSLSGWGTDTQYF.

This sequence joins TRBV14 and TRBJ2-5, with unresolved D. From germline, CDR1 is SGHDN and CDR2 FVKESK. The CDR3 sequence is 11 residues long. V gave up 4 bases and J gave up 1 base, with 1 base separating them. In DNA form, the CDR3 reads TGTGCCAGCAGCCGCCAAGAGACCCAGTACTTC. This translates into CASSRQETQYF.

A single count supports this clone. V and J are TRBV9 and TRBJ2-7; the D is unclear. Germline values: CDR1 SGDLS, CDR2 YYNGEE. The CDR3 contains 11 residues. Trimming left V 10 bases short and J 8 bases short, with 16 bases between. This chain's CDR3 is CAAPPDGKQYF. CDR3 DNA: TGTGCCGCTCCCCCCGACGGTAAGCAGTACTTC.

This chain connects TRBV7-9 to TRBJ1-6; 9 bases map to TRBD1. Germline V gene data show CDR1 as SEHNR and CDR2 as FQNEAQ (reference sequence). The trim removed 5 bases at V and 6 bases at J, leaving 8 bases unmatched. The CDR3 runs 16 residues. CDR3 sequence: CASSLRTGAGNSPLHF. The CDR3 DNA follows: TGTGCCAGCAGCCTCAGGACAGGGGCAGGTAATTCACCCCTCCACTTT. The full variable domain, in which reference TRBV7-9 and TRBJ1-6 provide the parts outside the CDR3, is DTGVSQNPRHKITKRGQNVTFRCDPISEHNRLYWYRQTLGQGPEFLTYFQNEAQLEKSRLLSDRFSAERPKGSFSTLEIQRTEQGDSAMYLCASSLRTGAGNSPLHFGNGTRLTVT.

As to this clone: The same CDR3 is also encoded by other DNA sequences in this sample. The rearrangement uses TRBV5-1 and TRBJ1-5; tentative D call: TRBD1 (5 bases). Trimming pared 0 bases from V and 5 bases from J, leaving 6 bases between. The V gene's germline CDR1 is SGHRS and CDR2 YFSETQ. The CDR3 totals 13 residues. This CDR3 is CASSLAGDQPQHF. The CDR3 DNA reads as TGCGCCAGCAGCTTGGCGGGGGATCAGCCCCAGCATTTT.

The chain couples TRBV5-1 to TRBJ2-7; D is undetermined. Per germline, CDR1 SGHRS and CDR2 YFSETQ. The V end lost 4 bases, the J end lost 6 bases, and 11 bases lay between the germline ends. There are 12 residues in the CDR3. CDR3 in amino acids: CASSPDWGEQYF. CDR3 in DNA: TGCGCCAGCAGCCCAGATTGGGGCGAGCAGTACTTC.

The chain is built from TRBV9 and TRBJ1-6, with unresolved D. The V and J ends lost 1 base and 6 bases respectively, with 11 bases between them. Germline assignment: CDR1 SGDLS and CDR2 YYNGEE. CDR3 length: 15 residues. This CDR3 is CASSVSPGGNSPLHF. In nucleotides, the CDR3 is TGTGCCAGCAGCGTATCCCCAGGAGGTAATTCACCCCTCCACTTT. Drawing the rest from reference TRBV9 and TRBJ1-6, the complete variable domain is DSGVTQTPKHLITATGQRVTLRCSPRSGDLSVYWYQQSLDQGLQFLIQYYNGEERAKGNILERFSAQQFPDLHSELNLSSLELGDSALYFCASSVSPGGNSPLHFGNGTRLTVT.

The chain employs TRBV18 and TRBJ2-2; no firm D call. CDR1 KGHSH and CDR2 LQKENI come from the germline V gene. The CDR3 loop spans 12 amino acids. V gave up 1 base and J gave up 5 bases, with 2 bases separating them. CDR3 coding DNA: TGTGCCAGCTCACCACTAACCGGGGAGCTGTTTTTT. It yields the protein CASSPLTGELFF.

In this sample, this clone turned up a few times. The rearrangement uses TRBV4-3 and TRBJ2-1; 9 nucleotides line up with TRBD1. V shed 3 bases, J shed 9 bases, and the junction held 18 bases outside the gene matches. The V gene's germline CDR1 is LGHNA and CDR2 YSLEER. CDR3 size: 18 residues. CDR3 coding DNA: TGCGCCAGCAGCCATAGGCGTGGGCCGGGACAGGGTTCCCCTGAGCAGTTCTTC. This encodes CASSHRRGPGQGSPEQFF.

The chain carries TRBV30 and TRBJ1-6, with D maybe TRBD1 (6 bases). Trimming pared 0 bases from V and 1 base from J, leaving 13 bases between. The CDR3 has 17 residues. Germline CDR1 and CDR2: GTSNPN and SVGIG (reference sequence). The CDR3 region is CAWSVSGGLSYNSPLHF. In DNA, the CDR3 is TGTGCCTGGAGTGTAAGTGGGGGCTTGTCCTATAATTCACCCCTCCACTTT.

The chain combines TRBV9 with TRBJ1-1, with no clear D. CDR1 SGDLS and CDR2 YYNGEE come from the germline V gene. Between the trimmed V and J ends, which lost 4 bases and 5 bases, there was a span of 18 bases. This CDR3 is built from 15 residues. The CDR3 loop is CASSPRWVLGTEAFF. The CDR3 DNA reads TGTGCCAGCAGCCCCCGCTGGGTCCTGGGGACTGAAGCTTTCTTT.

Here the CDR3 DNA reads TGTGCCAGCAGCTCCGGGACAGTCGATACAATGTTCTTC. Protein sequence: CASSSGTVDTMFF. The genes are TRBV5-6 and TRBJ2-1, with TRBD1 matching over 7 bases. This CDR3 region has 13 residues. V was pared by 3 bases and J by 15 bases, with 12 bases of the junction left unmatched. Germline V gene sequence: CDR1 SGHDT, CDR2 YYEEEE.